These 17 T cell receptor beta chains were all obtained from the same sample, sequenced in a study of shared clonotypes between healthy human individuals. Clones were sequenced by immunoSEQ multiplex PCR, and TCRdb holds only the in-frame ones, with some missing. This sample has fewer than 3 million clones, with about 90% found just once. Sequencing used naive CD4+ T cells from PBMCs. Subset meaning: CD45RA+ positively selected. The receptor set was obtained from a man aged 18-30 years in good health. Some clones in this sample may be carry-over from other donors' samples.

The rearrangement uses TRBV5-1 and TRBJ1-1; D is unresolved. The germline CDR1 and CDR2 sequences are SGHRS and YFSETQ. V was cut by 1 base and J by 11 bases, with 9 bases left in between. The CDR3 spans 11 residues. CDR3 coding DNA: TGCGCCAGCAGCTTGCCACCCGGGGCTTTCTTT. Amino acids: CASSLPPGAFF.

The rearrangement links TRBV28 to TRBJ2-3; D unclear. This CDR3 is 19 amino acids long. Trimming left V 6 bases short and J 9 bases short, with 34 bases between. The germline gives CDR1 MDHEN, CDR2 SYDVKM. CDR3 amino acids: CASSYTPRTDRHSEPTQYF. CDR3 in DNA: TGTGCCAGCAGCTATACTCCCCGGACGGACCGACATTCCGAGCCCACGCAGTATTTT.

The J gene is TRBJ2-7, the V gene TRBV28; D is possibly TRBD2 (6 bases). V dropped 3 bases and J dropped 3 bases, with 9 bases sitting between them. Germline V gene sequence: CDR1 MDHEN, CDR2 SYDVKM. This CDR3 is built from 13 residues. The CDR3 DNA sequence: TGTGCCAGCAGTTTCGGGGGACTCTACGAGCAGTACTTC. Protein: CASSFGGLYEQYF.

This clone turned up a few times. J is TRBJ1-4 and V is TRBV7-3; no definite D call. This CDR3 is 11 amino acids long. Germline CDR1 and CDR2: SGHTA and FQGTGA. V shed 1 base and J shed 8 bases, with 2 bases lying between them. In DNA form, the CDR3 reads TGTGCCAGCAGCTTAAGAGAAAAACTGTTTTTT. Amino acids: CASSLREKLFF.

The CDR3 protein is CASSQDWGGIVDTQYF. The CDR3 nucleotides are TGTGCCAGCAGCCAAGACTGGGGGGGGATTGTCGATACGCAGTATTTT. The V gene is TRBV14, the J gene TRBJ2-3, with 7 bases lining up with TRBD2. Trimming took 0 bases from V and 6 from J; bases not matched to a gene: 9. The germline V gene has CDR1 SGHDN and CDR2 FVKESK. CDR3 length equals 16 residues.

CDR3 nucleotide sequence: TGTGCCAGCAGCCCCGGACGGGACTACGAGCAGTACTTC. Amino acid sequence: CASSPGRDYEQYF. The chain recombines TRBV6-6 with TRBJ2-7; D perhaps matches TRBD2 (5 bases). The V gene's germline CDR1 is MNHNY and CDR2 SVGAGI (reference sequence). Trimming left V 6 bases short and J 3 bases short, with 12 bases between. The length of the CDR3 is 13 residues.

In its sample, this clone was seen once. Written as DNA, the CDR3 is TGTGCCAGCAGCCGGGGACTAGCGGGACCCTACAATGAGCAGTTCTTC. It translates to CASSRGLAGPYNEQFF. The chain has TRBV6-4 and TRBJ2-1; the match to TRBD2 covers 13 bases. Germline values: CDR1 MRHNA, CDR2 SNTAGT. This CDR3 has 16 residues. Trimming removed 6 bases from V and 2 bases from J; junction bases left unmatched: 4.

V usage is TRBV11-2 and J usage is TRBJ2-2; 9 nucleotides match TRBD1. V was clipped by 3 bases and J by 7 bases; unmatched bases: 9. The CDR3 sequence is 16 residues long. CDR1 SGHAT and CDR2 FQNNGV come from the germline V gene. The CDR3 loop reads CASSFSQGAEVGELFF. The CDR3 bases are TGTGCCAGCAGCTTTTCACAGGGGGCGGAGGTCGGGGAGCTGTTTTTT.

The chain has TRBV28 and TRBJ2-1, with 9 bases identical to TRBD2. The germline gives CDR1 MDHEN, CDR2 SYDVKM. The CDR3 length is 19 residues. V shed 2 bases, J shed 3 bases, and the junction held 14 bases outside the gene matches. CDR3 residues: CASSLVWRGLARLYNEQFF. In DNA form, the CDR3 reads TGTGCCAGCAGTTTAGTCTGGAGGGGACTAGCCCGACTCTACAATGAGCAGTTCTTC.

The chain joins TRBV9 to TRBJ1-1; a possible D gene is TRBD1 (6 bases). Trimming took 0 bases from V and 6 from J, leaving 12 bases between them. CDR3 size: 14 residues. Germline loops: CDR1 SGDLS, CDR2 YYNGEE. In DNA, the CDR3 is TGTGCCAGCAGCGTAGGTGAGGGGGGCGCTGAAGCTTTCTTT. Its protein is CASSVGEGGAEAFF.

This clone came up once. The genes are TRBV5-1 and TRBJ2-5; TRBD1 aligns across 8 bases. The CDR3 length is 14 residues. Germline CDR1 is SGHRS and CDR2 is YFSETQ. The junction had 3 bases not matched to a gene; V was cut back by 3 bases and J by 2 bases. The CDR3 region is CASSWTGIQETQYF. The CDR3 DNA reads TGCGCCAGCAGCTGGACAGGGATTCAAGAGACCCAGTACTTC.

The gene calls are TRBV6-5 and TRBJ2-3; D is perhaps TRBD1 or TRBD2 (5 bases each). Germline CDR1 is MNHEY and CDR2 is SVGAGI. CDR3 length: 16 amino acids. V dropped 2 bases and J dropped 0 bases, with 12 bases sitting between them. The CDR3 sequence is CASSYGGPGSTDTQYF. As DNA, the CDR3 is TGTGCCAGCAGTTACGGGGGACCGGGGAGCACAGATACGCAGTATTTT.

The V and J genes are TRBV25-1 and TRBJ2-5; D possibly uses TRBD1 or TRBD2 (8 bases each). Trimming cost V 5 bases and J 5 bases, with 27 bases left between them. Germline loops: CDR1 MGHDK, CDR2 SYGVNS. The CDR3 is 18 residues long. The CDR3 DNA reads as TGTGCCAGCAGTCCCCGGGACAGGTTTTTGCCGGGGGGGGAGACCCAGTACTTC. It specifies CASSPRDRFLPGGETQYF.

This chain links TRBV5-4 with TRBJ2-5, with D tentatively TRBD1 (5 bases). CDR3 length: 14 amino acids. The ends were cut back, 4 bases at V and 5 bases at J, with 15 bases in the middle. Germline CDR1 SGHNT, CDR2 YYREEE (reference sequence). The CDR3 region has the DNA TGTGCCAGCAGCGGGGCCTCGGCGGTGGAGACCCAGTACTTC. This encodes CASSGASAVETQYF.

The chain uses TRBV5-8 and TRBJ1-5; the D gene is possibly TRBD1 (5 bases). The CDR3 is made up of 16 amino acids. The V end lost 1 base, the J end lost 7 bases, and 18 bases lay between the germline ends. Germline V CDR1 and CDR2: SGHTS, YDEGEE. The chain's CDR3 is CASSLILGPAIQPQHF. CDR3 sequence (DNA): TGTGCCAGCAGCTTGATTCTGGGGCCGGCCATCCAGCCCCAGCATTTT.

This chain links TRBV30 with TRBJ1-3; D gene ambiguous. This CDR3 region has 15 residues. The germline V gene has CDR1 GTSNPN and CDR2 SVGIG (reference sequence). V was trimmed by 0 bases and J by 1 base, leaving 10 bases between them. The CDR3 loop is CAWSVGSGSGNTIYF. The DNA for the CDR3 is TGTGCCTGGAGTGTAGGGTCGGGGTCTGGAAACACCATATATTTT.

The V and J genes are TRBV28 and TRBJ2-3, with 10 positions matching TRBD2. Germline CDR1 reads MDHEN; CDR2 reads SYDVKM. The CDR3 spans 16 residues. V dropped 2 bases and J dropped 2; count of bases not matched to a gene: 4. CDR3 nucleotides: TGTGCCAGCAGTTTACTAGCGGGAGCTTACACAGATACGCAGTATTTT. It specifies CASSLLAGAYTDTQYF.